This is a list of T cell receptor beta chains from one sample in a study of Graves' ophthalmopathy and Graves' hyperthyroidism. One entry per CDR3 protein results from TCRdb running MiXCR on the multiplex PCR reads. The table has around 670,000 distinct CDR3 sequences, roughly two fifths seen once. Specimen: peripheral blood. The receptor source for this set is an adult man with Graves' ophthalmopathy. Both conserved end residues are part of each CDR3. The D gene is left open where the match is weak. Rows give clone size only sometimes, using once, few, many, or a class for an expanded clone.

size,J,D,length,V,CDR3,DNA
NA,TRBJ2-7,TRBD2,17,TRBV9,CASSVDQTSGGSYEQYF,TGTGCCAGCAGCGTCGACCAGACTAGCGGGGGATCCTACGAGCAGTACTTC
NA,TRBJ2-2,NA,15,TRBV10-3,CAISDSGTSTGELFF,TGTGCCATCAGTGATTCCGGGACCTCGACCGGGGAGCTGTTTTTT
NA,TRBJ1-1,NA,13,TRBV6-5,CASRTKRNTEAFF,TGTGCCAGCAGGACCAAGAGGAACACTGAAGCTTTCTTT
many,TRBJ1-4,NA,13,TRBV10-3,CATRQEINEKLFF,TGTGCCACCAGACAGGAAATAAATGAAAAACTGTTTTTT
few,TRBJ1-6,NA,13,TRBV20-1,CSARAWSDSPLHF,TGCAGTGCTAGAGCCTGGTCTGATTCACCCCTCCACTTT
NA,TRBJ2-7,TRBD1,13,TRBV29-1,CSSRGQGAYEQYF,TGCAGCAGCCGGGGACAGGGGGCCTACGAGCAGTACTTC
NA,TRBJ2-2,NA,16,TRBV24-1,CATSDGGGADTGELFF,TGTGCCACCAGTGACGGAGGGGGCGCGGACACCGGGGAGCTGTTTTTT
NA,TRBJ1-4,NA,13,TRBV2,CASSDRGNEKLFF,TGTGCCAGCAGTGACCGGGGCAATGAAAAACTGTTTTTT
NA,TRBJ2-5,NA,14,TRBV11-1,CASSLLPSRETQYF,TGTGCCAGCAGCTTGCTCCCATCTAGAGAGACCCAGTACTTC
NA,TRBJ1-1,NA,13,TRBV20-1,CSASPGMNTEAFF,TGCAGTGCTAGTCCGGGCATGAACACTGAAGCTTTCTTT
NA,TRBJ1-1,TRBD1,16,TRBV7-6,CASSQFIDRGNTEAFF,TGTGCCAGCAGCCAATTCATCGACAGGGGGAACACTGAAGCTTTCTTT
NA,TRBJ2-7,NA,15,TRBV6-5,CASSYSPAQSYEQYF,TGTGCCAGCAGTTACTCCCCGGCGCAATCCTACGAGCAGTACTTC
many,TRBJ1-6,TRBD1,16,TRBV7-2,CASSSTRTGLGSPLHF,TGTGCCAGCAGCTCCACCCGGACAGGGCTTGGCTCACCCCTCCACTTT
NA,TRBJ1-3,NA,15,TRBV25-1,CASSLGDPRRDTIYF,TGTGCCAGCAGTTTAGGGGACCCGCGGAGAGACACCATATATTTT
many,TRBJ2-5,NA,11,TRBV29-1,CSAADLETQYF,TGCAGCGCAGCCGATTTAGAGACCCAGTACTTC
many,TRBJ1-2,TRBD1,12,TRBV9,CASNRQGYGYTF,TGTGCCAGCAACAGACAGGGCTATGGCTACACCTTC
NA,TRBJ2-7,NA,13,TRBV2,CASSEAGVVEQYF,TGTGCCAGCAGTGAAGCGGGGGTAGTGGAGCAGTACTTC
NA,TRBJ1-3,NA,12,TRBV10-3,CAISQQGNTIYF,TGTGCCATCAGTCAACAGGGAAACACCATATATTTT
NA,TRBJ2-5,TRBD1,14,TRBV12-3/TRBV12-4,CASSSGQGVSTQYF,TGTGCCAGCAGTTCGGGACAGGGGGTGTCGACCCAGTACTTC
NA,TRBJ2-5,NA,12,TRBV29-1,CSVEWQQETQYF,TGCAGCGTTGAATGGCAGCAAGAGACCCAGTACTTC
NA,TRBJ1-5,TRBD1,15,TRBV24-1,CASSIAGTGVQPQHF,TGTGCCAGCAGCATTGCCGGGACAGGGGTTCAGCCCCAGCATTTT
many,TRBJ1-6,NA,13,TRBV2,CASSRQDNSPLHF,TGTGCCAGCAGTAGACAGGATAATTCACCCCTCCACTTT
many,TRBJ1-6,NA,17,TRBV25-1,CASSEFTTGSYNSPLHF,TGTGCCAGCAGTGAATTCACGACAGGCTCGTATAATTCACCCCTCCACTTT
NA,TRBJ2-7,NA,15,TRBV20-1,CSARDFTDTSPEQYF,TGCAGTGCTAGAGATTTTACAGATACCTCACCTGAGCAGTACTTC
NA,TRBJ2-2,NA,13,TRBV7-9,CASSLTVTGELFF,TGTGCCAGCAGTTTGACAGTTACCGGGGAGCTGTTTTTT
NA,TRBJ2-7,TRBD1,11,TRBV7-2,CASGGQGIRYF,TGTGCCAGCGGGGGACAGGGGATTCGGTACTTC
few,TRBJ1-6,NA,13,TRBV20-1,CSASPGADSPLHF,TGCAGTGCTAGTCCCGGGGCCGATTCACCCCTCCACTTT
NA,TRBJ2-3,TRBD2,14,TRBV10-2,CASLRGGFADTQYF,TGCGCCAGCTTAAGGGGAGGGTTCGCAGATACGCAGTATTTT
few,TRBJ2-7,TRBD2,16,TRBV14,CASSQVFGGRRDEQYF,TGTGCCAGCAGCCAAGTATTCGGCGGGAGAAGGGACGAGCAGTACTTC
NA,TRBJ2-6,TRBD1,18,TRBV29-1,CSVEVRGQLLSGANVLTF,TGCAGCGTTGAGGTCAGGGGACAGCTGTTATCTGGGGCCAACGTCCTGACTTTC
NA,TRBJ1-4,NA,16,TRBV28,CASSLARAERNEKLFF,TGTGCCAGCAGTTTAGCCCGGGCAGAGAGGAATGAAAAACTGTTTTTT
few,TRBJ1-5,NA,15,TRBV19,CASSKSGYSNQPQHF,TGTGCCAGTAGTAAGTCCGGATATAGCAATCAGCCCCAGCATTTT
many,TRBJ1-6,TRBD1,17,TRBV20-1,CSAPTIAGGADNSPLHF,TGCAGTGCCCCGACCATCGCAGGGGGCGCAGATAATTCACCCCTCCACTTT
NA,TRBJ2-5,NA,15,TRBV5-4,CASSLVDTRSETQYF,TGTGCCAGCAGCTTGGTGGACACTCGGTCAGAGACCCAGTACTTC
NA,TRBJ1-5,TRBD1,13,TRBV24-1,CATSERGQGHEHF,TGTGCCACCAGTGAGCGTGGACAGGGCCACGAGCATTTT
many,TRBJ1-3,NA,13,TRBV24-1,CANIGGLGNTIYF,TGCGCGAACATCGGGGGGTTGGGAAACACCATATATTTT
few,TRBJ1-1,NA,14,TRBV11-2,CASSPPRGGTEAFF,TGTGCCAGCAGCCCCCCCCGAGGGGGGACTGAAGCTTTCTTT
NA,TRBJ2-2,TRBD2,16,TRBV29-1,CSVGLAGGTNTGELFF,TGCAGCGTTGGGCTAGCGGGGGGGACGAACACCGGGGAGCTGTTTTTT
many,TRBJ2-7,NA,14,TRBV2,CASSVAGYSYEQYF,TGTGCCAGCAGTGTGGCAGGGTATTCCTACGAGCAGTACTTC
NA,TRBJ2-7,NA,12,TRBV28,CASEDGAYEQYF,TGTGCCAGTGAGGACGGAGCCTACGAGCAGTACTTC